This TCR beta chain derives from a study of early T cells in non-severe SARS-CoV-2 infection. Across the whole study: Alpha and beta chains were unpaired, from unsorted whole-blood bulk RNA.

CDR3 length equals 13 residues. V was pared by 6 bases and J by 8 bases, with 16 bases between. The germline gives CDR1 MDHEN, CDR2 SYDVKM. This clonotype was counted ten times or more. Its target is unknown. The TCR library protocol was used to attach unique molecular identifiers. These identifiers were attached to individual cDNA molecules. TCRdb processed the 5' RACE reads anew with MiXCR; each CDR3 protein has one entry. The sample yields 75,000 to 90,000 distinct CDR3 sequences, less than 11% seen once. Study observations and caveats: There was a bias toward anti-spike CD8 responses in VDJdb matching, which missed private and CD4 specificities.

The clonotype was recovered from an adult who was a healthcare worker with PCR-confirmed SARS-CoV-2 infection or an uninfected control (not recorded which). The sample consisted of whole blood, taken at baseline. This rearrangement joins TRBV28 to TRBJ1-1; possible D gene TRBD1, 6 bases. CDR3 in DNA: TGTGCCAGCAGAAGAACAGGGCTTTTCGAAGCTTTCTTT. As protein: CASRRTGLFEAFF.